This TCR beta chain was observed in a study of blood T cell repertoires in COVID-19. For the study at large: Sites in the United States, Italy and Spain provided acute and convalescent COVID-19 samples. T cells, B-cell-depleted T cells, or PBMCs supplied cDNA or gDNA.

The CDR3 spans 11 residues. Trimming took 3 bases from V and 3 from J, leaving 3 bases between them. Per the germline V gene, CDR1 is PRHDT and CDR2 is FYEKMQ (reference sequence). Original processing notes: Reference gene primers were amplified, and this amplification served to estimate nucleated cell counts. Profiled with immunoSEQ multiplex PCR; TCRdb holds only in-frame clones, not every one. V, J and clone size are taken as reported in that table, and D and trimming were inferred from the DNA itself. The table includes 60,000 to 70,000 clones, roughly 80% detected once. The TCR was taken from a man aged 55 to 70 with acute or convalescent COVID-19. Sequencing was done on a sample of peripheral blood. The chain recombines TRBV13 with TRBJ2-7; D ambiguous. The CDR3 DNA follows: TGTGCCAGCAGCTTTAACTACGAGCAGTACTTC. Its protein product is CASSFNYEQYF.